The 7 T cell receptor beta chains presented below share a single source sample, sequenced in a study of T-cell memory formation after mild COVID-19. A single record per CDR3 protein comes from TCRdb applying MiXCR to the 5' RACE reads. The table includes hundreds of thousands of distinct CDR3 sequences, 20% detected once. What was sequenced was PBMCs or a T cell subset sorted from them (not recorded which). These receptors came from an adult woman who had mild COVID-19 (a few samples of this study predate the infection). Cell type and time point are not known.

The CDR3 loop is CASRDPGQGPYGYTF. In DNA form, the CDR3 reads TGTGCCAGCAGGGACCCGGGACAGGGGCCCTATGGCTACACCTTC. V is TRBV7-3 and J is TRBJ1-2, with 10 positions matching TRBD1. The CDR3 loop spans 15 amino acids. After removal of 6 bases from V and 4 bases from J, the junction contained 8 bases not matched to a gene. Looked up from germline, CDR1 is SGHTA and CDR2 is FQGTGA.

This clonotype was seen more than once but under ten times. The rearrangement joins TRBV5-1 to TRBJ2-1, with D possibly matching TRBD2 (6 bases). The CDR3 loop spans 16 amino acids. Germline CDR1 SGHRS, CDR2 YFSETQ. Deletions cut 1 base from V and 2 bases from J, with 13 bases between. The DNA of the CDR3 is TGCGCCAGCAGCTTGTGGAGGCGGGAAACCTACAATGAGCAGTTCTTC. Its protein is CASSLWRRETYNEQFF.

The V and J genes are TRBV18 and TRBJ2-1; unclear D gene. Germline V gene sequence: CDR1 KGHSH, CDR2 LQKENI. V lost 0 bases and J 5 bases, leaving 14 bases between the germline ends. The CDR3 totals 16 residues. In DNA, the CDR3 is TGTGCCAGCTCACCACCGTTACGGGTTTCGGACAATGAGCAGTTCTTC. It yields the protein CASSPPLRVSDNEQFF.

The V and J genes are TRBV4-2 and TRBJ2-1; 9 bases map to TRBD2. V dropped 1 base and J dropped 5; count of bases not matched to a gene: 3. There are 15 residues in the CDR3. CDR1 and CDR2 from the germline V gene are LGHNA and YNFKEQ. Written as DNA, the CDR3 is TGTGCCAGCAGCCAAGTGACTAGCGGACACAATGAGCAGTTCTTC. Protein product: CASSQVTSGHNEQFF.

This chain uses TRBV20-1 with TRBJ1-5; no firm D call. Germline V gene lookup returns CDR1 DFQATT and CDR2 SNEGSKA (reference sequence). Trimming removed 2 bases from V and 0 bases from J, with 14 bases in between. The length of the CDR3 is 16 residues. CDR3 coding DNA: TGCAGTGCTAGATGGTCAGGCTCTAATAGCAATCAGCCCCAGCATTTT. Protein sequence: CSARWSGSNSNQPQHF.

The rearrangement uses TRBV18 and TRBJ2-7, with D perhaps given as TRBD1 or TRBD2 (5 bases each). Trimming pared 0 bases from V and 1 base from J, leaving 16 bases between. This CDR3 region has 17 residues. Per the germline V gene, CDR1 is KGHSH and CDR2 is LQKENI. CDR3 protein: CASSPPSRAGGSYEQYF. The DNA for the CDR3 is TGTGCCAGCTCACCACCGTCCAGGGCCGGAGGATCCTACGAGCAGTACTTC.

This clonotype turned up a few times. This sequence joins TRBV29-1 and TRBJ1-2; 7 bases are a match to TRBD1. The CDR3 runs to 13 residues. CDR1 and CDR2 (germline): SQVTM, ANQGSEA. Germline trimming cut 4 bases from V and 7 bases from J; bases unmatched to any gene: 9. CDR3: CSVGQGIGFGYTF. The DNA for the CDR3 is TGCAGCGTTGGACAGGGTATCGGGTTTGGCTACACCTTC.